This T cell receptor beta chain was obtained from a study of T cells in Graves' hyperthyroidism and ophthalmopathy. V lost 7 bases and J lost 6, with 10 bases in between. In germline, CDR1 is SNHLY, CDR2 FYNNEI. There are 11 residues in the CDR3. In its sample, this clonotype was seen many times. TCR beta CDR3 regions were amplified from RNA. With the HTBI primer set, the TCR CDR3 went through a first round of RT-PCR. TCRdb used MiXCR to reprocess the multiplex PCR reads, holding one entry per CDR3 protein. The sample holds approximately 640,000 distinct CDR3 sequences; 15% to 20% are singletons and the top ten take roughly 16%.

The clonotype comes from a man between 45 and 60 years old with Graves' hyperthyroidism. The chain combines TRBV2 with TRBJ2-7; D may match TRBD1 or TRBD2 (5 bases each). Material: blood. The CDR3 bases are TGTGCCAGCACTACCGGGGCCGAGCAGTACTTC. Protein product: CASTTGAEQYF. Based on the CDR3 plus reference TRBV2 and TRBJ2-7, the full variable domain is EPEVTQTPSHQVTQMGQEVILRCVPISNHLYFYWYRQILGQKVEFLVSFYNNEISEKSEIFDDQFSVERPDGSNFTLKIRSTKLEDSAMYFCASTTGAEQYFGPGTRLTVT.